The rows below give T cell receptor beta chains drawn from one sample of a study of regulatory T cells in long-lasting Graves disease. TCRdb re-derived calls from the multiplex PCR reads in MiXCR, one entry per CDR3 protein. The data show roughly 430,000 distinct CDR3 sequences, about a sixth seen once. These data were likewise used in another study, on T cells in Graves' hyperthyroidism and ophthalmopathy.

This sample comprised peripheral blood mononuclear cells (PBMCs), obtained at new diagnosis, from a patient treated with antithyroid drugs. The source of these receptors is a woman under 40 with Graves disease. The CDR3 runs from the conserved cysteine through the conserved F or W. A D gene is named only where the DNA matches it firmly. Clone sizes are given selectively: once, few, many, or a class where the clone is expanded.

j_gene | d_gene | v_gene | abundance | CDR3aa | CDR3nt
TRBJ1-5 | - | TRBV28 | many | CASRPRPYSNQPQHF | TGTGCCAGCAGGCCCAGACCTTATAGCAATCAGCCCCAGCATTTT
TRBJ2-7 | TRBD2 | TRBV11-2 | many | CASSPQAGGFSYEQYF | TGTGCCAGCAGCCCACAAGCGGGAGGATTCTCCTACGAGCAGTACTTC
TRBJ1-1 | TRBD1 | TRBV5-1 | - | CASSSGTGLTEAFF | TGCGCCAGCAGCTCCGGGACAGGATTGACTGAAGCTTTCTTT
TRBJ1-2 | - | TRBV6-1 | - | CASSRPDPNYGYTF | TGTGCCAGCAGCCGCCCCGATCCAAACTATGGCTACACCTTC
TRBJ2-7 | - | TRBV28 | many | CASSSPANYEQYF | TGTGCCAGCAGCTCCCCGGCAAACTACGAGCAGTACTTC
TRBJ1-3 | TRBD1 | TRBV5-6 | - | CASSLMGQGYSGNTIYF | TGTGCCAGCAGCTTGATGGGACAGGGATACTCTGGAAACACCATATATTTT
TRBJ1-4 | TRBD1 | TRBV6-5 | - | CASSYPDRALNEKLFF | TGTGCCAGCAGTTATCCTGACAGGGCTCTTAATGAAAAACTGTTTTTT
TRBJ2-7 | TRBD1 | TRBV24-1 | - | CATGTGDRYEQYF | TGTGCCACCGGGACAGGGGATCGCTACGAGCAGTACTTC
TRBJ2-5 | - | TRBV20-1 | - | CSASGPLTSRHETQYF | TGCAGTGCTAGCGGCCCCCTTACTAGCCGTCATGAGACCCAGTACTTC
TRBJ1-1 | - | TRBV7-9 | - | CASSAAQDTEAFF | TGTGCCAGCAGCGCCGCCCAGGACACTGAAGCTTTCTTT
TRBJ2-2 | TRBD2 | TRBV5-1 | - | CASSLGLAGGMNTGELFF | TGCGCCAGCAGCTTGGGACTAGCGGGAGGGATGAACACCGGGGAGCTGTTTTTT
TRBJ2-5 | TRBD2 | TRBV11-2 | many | CASIPDPGGPGAQYF | TGTGCCAGCATCCCGGACCCGGGAGGCCCCGGCGCCCAGTACTTC
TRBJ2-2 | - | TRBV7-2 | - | CASSPMGGRNTGELFF | TGTGCCAGCAGCCCCATGGGGGGGCGGAACACCGGGGAGCTGTTTTTT
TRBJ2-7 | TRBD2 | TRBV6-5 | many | CASSYSLAVSYEQYF | TGTGCCAGCAGTTACTCCCTAGCGGTCTCCTACGAGCAGTACTTC
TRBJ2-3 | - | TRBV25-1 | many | CASSELSLRSTDTQYF | TGTGCCAGCAGTGAATTATCCCTTCGGAGCACAGATACGCAGTATTTT
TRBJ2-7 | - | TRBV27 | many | CASKTGRAEQYF | TGTGCCAGCAAAACAGGGCGGGCCGAGCAGTACTTC
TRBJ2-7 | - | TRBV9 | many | CASSLRDQSSYEQYF | TGTGCCAGCAGCCTACGGGACCAATCGTCATACGAGCAGTACTTC
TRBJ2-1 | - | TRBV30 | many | CAWSLPGGIIRFF | TGTGCCTGGAGTCTACCTGGGGGGATCATTCGGTTCTTC
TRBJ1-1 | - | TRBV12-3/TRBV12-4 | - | CASSLDHTGNTEAFF | TGTGCCAGCAGTTTAGATCACACGGGGAACACTGAAGCTTTCTTT
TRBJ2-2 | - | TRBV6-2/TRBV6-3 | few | CASSRFPGGELFF | TGTGCCAGCAGCCGCTTCCCCGGGGGGGAGCTGTTTTTT
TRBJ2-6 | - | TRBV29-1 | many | CSVAEQGSGANVLTF | TGCAGCGTTGCAGAACAGGGCTCTGGGGCCAACGTCCTGACTTTC
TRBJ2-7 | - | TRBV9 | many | CASSVGPGVTSYEQYF | TGTGCCAGCAGCGTAGGCCCGGGGGTAACATCCTACGAGCAGTACTTC
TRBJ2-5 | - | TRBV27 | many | CASSLSSSGSQTQYF | TGTGCCAGCAGTTTATCCTCAAGTGGGTCTCAGACCCAGTACTTC
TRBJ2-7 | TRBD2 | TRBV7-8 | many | CASSPRTSGTAYEQYF | TGTGCCAGCAGCCCCCGGACTAGCGGGACGGCCTACGAGCAGTACTTC
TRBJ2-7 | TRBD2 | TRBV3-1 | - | CASSPRVSGSGYEQYF | TGTGCCAGCAGCCCTCGGGTTAGCGGGAGCGGCTACGAGCAGTACTTC
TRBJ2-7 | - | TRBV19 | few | CASKGGIGVSNEQYF | TGTGCCAGTAAGGGGGGTATCGGCGTTTCCAACGAGCAGTACTTC
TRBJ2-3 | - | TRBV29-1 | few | CSVDQLVRGDTQYF | TGCAGCGTTGATCAACTAGTCCGTGGAGATACGCAGTATTTT
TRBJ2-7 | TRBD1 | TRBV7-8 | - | CASSLPTDRDEQYF | TGTGCCAGCAGCTTACCGACCGACAGGGACGAGCAGTACTTC
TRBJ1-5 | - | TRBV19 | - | CASRGDPGRNYQPQHF | TGTGCCAGTAGAGGCGACCCGGGACGGAATTATCAGCCCCAGCATTTT
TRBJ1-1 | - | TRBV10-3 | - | CAIVSEGDTEAFF | TGTGCCATCGTCTCGGAGGGGGACACTGAAGCTTTCTTT
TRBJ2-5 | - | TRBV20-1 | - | CSARNPRGETQYF | TGCAGTGCTAGAAACCCTAGAGGGGAGACCCAGTACTTC
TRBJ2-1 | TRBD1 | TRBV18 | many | CASSPSPGQPTGDEQFF | TGTGCCAGCTCACCCTCACCGGGACAGCCCACTGGGGATGAGCAGTTCTTC
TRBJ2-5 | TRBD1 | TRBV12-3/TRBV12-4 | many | CASSRDRRETQYF | TGTGCCAGCAGTCGGGACAGGCGGGAGACCCAGTACTTC
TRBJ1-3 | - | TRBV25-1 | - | CASSQEHTIYF | TGTGCCAGCAGCCAGGAGCACACCATATATTTT
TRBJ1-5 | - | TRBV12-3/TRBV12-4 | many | CASSSWEGNQPQHF | TGTGCCAGCAGTTCCTGGGAGGGAAATCAGCCCCAGCATTTT
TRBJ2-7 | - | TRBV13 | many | CASSRSPGSFSYEQYF | TGTGCCAGCAGCCGGAGCCCGGGGAGCTTTTCCTACGAGCAGTACTTC
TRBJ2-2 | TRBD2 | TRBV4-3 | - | CASSQDLQRGNTGELFF | TGCGCCAGCAGCCAAGATCTACAGCGGGGGAACACCGGGGAGCTGTTTTTT
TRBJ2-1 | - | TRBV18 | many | CASSPGRQRSSYNEQFF | TGTGCCAGCTCACCCGGGAGACAGAGGAGCTCCTACAATGAGCAGTTCTTC
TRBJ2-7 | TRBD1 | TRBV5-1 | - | CASTGGPGGDSYEQYF | TGCGCCAGCACTGGGGGCCCAGGGGGCGATTCCTACGAGCAGTACTTC
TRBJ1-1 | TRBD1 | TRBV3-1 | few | CASSLLAGQPEAFF | TGTGCCAGCAGCTTATTGGCGGGACAGCCTGAAGCTTTCTTT
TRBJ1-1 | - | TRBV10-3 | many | CAISESGPGTEAFF | TGTGCCATCAGTGAATCGGGCCCTGGCACTGAAGCTTTCTTT
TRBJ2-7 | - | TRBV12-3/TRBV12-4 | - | CASSQGRNLSYEQYF | TGTGCCAGCAGCCAAGGGCGGAACCTATCCTACGAGCAGTACTTC
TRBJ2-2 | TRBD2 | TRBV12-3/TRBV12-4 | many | CASSRTSGWAGELFF | TGTGCCAGCAGCCGAACTAGCGGGTGGGCCGGGGAGCTGTTTTTT